This T cell receptor (beta chain) came from a study of blood T cell repertoires in COVID-19. In the study overall: The study counted Cohort 3 donors as recovered given two negative PCRs, clearance, or symptom resolution. PBMCs, B-cell-depleted T cells, or T cells provided the cDNA or gDNA that made up the material.

The repertoire was sequenced with immunoSEQ multiplex PCR; TCRdb's copy has only in-frame clones and lacks some. Among over 250,000 clones listed, 88% were seen once. Adults between roughly 18 and 90 years of age took part from under 30 US areas. The source of this sequence is a woman aged 60-75 years in a cohort exposed to, infected with or recovered from COVID-19 (not recorded which). Source material: PBMCs or T cells enriched from blood (not recorded which).

The CDR3 DNA is TGTGCCACCAGCACCCGACAGGACCCTAACTATGGCTACACCTTC. The encoded protein is CATSTRQDPNYGYTF. The V and J genes are TRBV15 and TRBJ1-2; D may be TRBD1 (6 bases). CDR1 is LNHNV, CDR2 YYDKDF, per germline (reference sequence). The CDR3 consists of 15 residues. Trimming removed 4 bases from V and 0 bases from J, with 12 bases in between.